Below are 13 T cell receptor beta chains sequenced from a single sample in a study of shared clonotypes between healthy human individuals. The method was immunoSEQ multiplex PCR; TCRdb's version includes in-frame clones alone and lacks a portion of them. The profile shows a few hundred thousand clones, roughly 84% of them singletons. The specimen sequenced was memory CD8+ T cells sorted from blood. This sample's subset: CD45RO+ cells pooled with CCR7-negative TemRA cells. The receptors here all came from a man aged 18 to 29 in good health.

This clone was picked up one time. The CDR3 nucleotides are TGTGCCAGCAGTTACACCCGGGACAGTGAAGCTTTCTTT. Translated: CASSYTRDSEAFF. The chain combines TRBV6-6 with TRBJ1-1; 7 bases are a match to TRBD1. CDR3 size: 13 residues. The junction had 4 bases not matched to a gene; V was cut back by 2 bases and J by 7 bases. Germline assignment: CDR1 MNHNY and CDR2 SVGAGI (reference sequence).

This chain uses TRBV2 with TRBJ1-6; unclear D gene. With 7 bases removed from V and 7 bases from J, the gap between germline ends came to 5 bases. Germline CDR1 reads SNHLY; CDR2 reads FYNNEI. The CDR3 is made up of 11 amino acids. The CDR3 nucleotides are TGTGCCAGCACTAGAAATTCACCCCTCCACTTT. Protein: CASTRNSPLHF.

The chain links TRBV4-1 to TRBJ2-1, with D hard to call. Germline V gene data show CDR1 as MGHRA and CDR2 as YSYEKL. This CDR3 has 13 amino acids. V was clipped by 0 bases and J by 8 bases, with 8 bases between them. The CDR3 DNA is TGCGCCAGCAGCCAAGAACGGATCCATGAGCAGTTCTTC. Its translation is CASSQERIHEQFF.

This clone appeared a single time. V usage is TRBV5-4 and J usage is TRBJ2-1; TRBD2 matches 9 bases. Germline V gene data show CDR1 as SGHNT and CDR2 as YYREEE (reference sequence). CDR3 length equals 17 residues. The V segment lost 3 bases and the J segment 4 bases; nucleotides outside the gene matches: 11. The CDR3 DNA is TGTGCCAGCAGCTCCCCTGAAGCGGGAGGTTATTACAATGAGCAGTTCTTC. Protein: CASSSPEAGGYYNEQFF.

The chain joins TRBV23-1 to TRBJ1-1, with TRBD1 as a possible D gene (5 bases). TRBV23-1 is labeled an ORF, and its function is uncertain. The CDR3 is 17 residues long. V gave up 0 bases and J gave up 3 bases, with 17 bases separating them. The CDR3 is CASSQSQGATRDTEAFF. The CDR3 DNA reads as TGCGCCAGCAGTCAATCACAAGGGGCGACCAGGGACACTGAAGCTTTCTTT.

Of note for this clone: Sequence at one end of the junction differs from germline and may be a read error. The chain has TRBV5-4 and TRBJ2-7; D may be TRBD1 (6 bases). Germline CDR1 is SGHNT and CDR2 is YYREEE (reference sequence). The CDR3 length is 16 residues. In nucleotides, the CDR3 is TGTGCCAGCGGCTTTGGGGACATCACTGGTCCCTACGAGCAGTACTTC. Its protein product is CASGFGDITGPYEQYF.

The chain recombines TRBV29-1 with TRBJ2-1, with TRBD2 identical over 9 bases. V was clipped by 7 bases and J by 0 bases; unmatched bases: 7. The germline V gene encodes CDR1 SQVTM and CDR2 ANQGSEA. There are 15 residues in the CDR3. CDR3 region: CSASGAPSSYNEQFF. For the CDR3, the DNA is TGCAGCGCTAGCGGGGCTCCCAGCTCCTACAATGAGCAGTTCTTC.

The chain has TRBV7-9 and TRBJ2-7; maybe TRBD1 (5 bases). The CDR3 has 13 amino acids. Germline V CDR1 and CDR2: SEHNR, FQNEAQ (reference sequence). Trimming removed 3 bases from V and 3 bases from J, with 9 bases in between. CDR3 sequence: CASSFDSFYEQYF. The CDR3 DNA follows: TGTGCCAGCAGCTTCGACAGTTTCTACGAGCAGTACTTC. Full variable domain (outside the CDR3, taken from reference TRBV7-9 and TRBJ2-7): DTGVSQNPRHKITKRGQNVTFRCDPISEHNRLYWYRQTLGQGPEFLTYFQNEAQLEKSRLLSDRFSAERPKGSFSTLEIQRTEQGDSAMYLCASSFDSFYEQYFGPGTRLTVT.

This chain links TRBV10-2 with TRBJ1-3; 7 nucleotides line up with TRBD1. The V and J ends lost 8 bases and 2 bases, in that order; junction bases with no gene match: 12. CDR1 and CDR2 (germline): WSHSY, SAAADI. This CDR3 comprises 16 residues. The CDR3 DNA follows: TGCGCCAGCTCCACCTCGGGACAGTTTGCTGGAAACACCATATATTTT. It yields the protein CASSTSGQFAGNTIYF.

The chain is built from TRBV30 and TRBJ2-2, with 10 bases that match TRBD2. Germline V gene lookup returns CDR1 GTSNPN and CDR2 SVGIG (reference sequence). J gave up 8 bases and V 2 bases, and 5 bases lay outside the gene matches. This CDR3 comprises 14 residues. The CDR3 reads CAWSLTSGVGELFF. The CDR3 coding sequence is TGTGCCTGGAGTTTAACTAGCGGGGTGGGGGAGCTGTTTTTT.

The chain recombines TRBV4-1 with TRBJ2-3; TRBD1 matches at 9 bases. V lost 3 bases and J lost 2; bases outside the gene matches: 9. The germline V gene has CDR1 MGHRA and CDR2 YSYEKL. The CDR3 covers 17 residues. The CDR3 DNA reads as TGCGCCAGCAGCCAGAAGTCCCGGGACAGGGCCACAGATACGCAGTATTTT. As protein: CASSQKSRDRATDTQYF.

The rearrangement joins TRBV7-2 to TRBJ2-7, with D tentatively TRBD1 (6 bases). CDR1 is SGHTA, CDR2 FQGNSA, per germline. The CDR3 has 14 amino acids. Trimming shortened V by 3 bases and J by 5 bases, and 14 bases separated the two germline ends. The CDR3 nucleotides are TGTGCCAGCAGCTTTGGGGGCCTCATCCACGAGCAGTACTTC. Its translation: CASSFGGLIHEQYF. Complete variable domain (other parts from reference TRBV7-2 and TRBJ2-7): GAGVSQSPSNKVTEKGKDVELRCDPISGHTALYWYRQSLGQGLEFLIYFQGNSAPDKSGLPSDRFSAERTGGSVSTLTIQRTQQEDSAVYLCASSFGGLIHEQYFGPGTRLTVT.

This chain links TRBV4-1 with TRBJ2-5; TRBD1 is a possible D gene (6 bases). V was shortened by 0 bases and J by 0 bases, with 14 bases between the two germline ends. Germline CDR1 is MGHRA and CDR2 is YSYEKL. The CDR3 loop spans 17 amino acids. Written as DNA, the CDR3 is TGCGCCAGCAGCCAAGATTGGTGGACAGCCTACCAAGAGACCCAGTACTTC. It specifies CASSQDWWTAYQETQYF.